The next 19 T cell receptor beta chains were all read from a single sample in a study of blood T cell repertoires in COVID-19. Clones were read by immunoSEQ multiplex PCR, and TCRdb kept only the in-frame ones, dropping some. This table has more than 110,000 clones, around four fifths appearing once. Material for sequencing was peripheral blood. The receptors derive from an elderly woman with acute or convalescent COVID-19.

The chain joins TRBV28 to TRBJ2-6, with a possible D match to TRBD2 (6 bases). Trimming removed 3 bases at V and 2 bases at J, with 11 bases between. The germline V gene encodes CDR1 MDHEN and CDR2 SYDVKM. The CDR3 sequence is 16 residues long. The CDR3: CASSFRGVTGANVLTF. The DNA of the CDR3 is TGTGCCAGCAGTTTCCGCGGGGTAACTGGGGCCAACGTCCTGACTTTC.

V usage is TRBV19 and J usage is TRBJ2-7; 7 nucleotides agree with TRBD1. The V segment lost 4 bases and the J segment 3 bases; nucleotides outside the gene matches: 9. Germline V CDR1 and CDR2: LNHDA, SQIVND (reference sequence). The CDR3 consists of 15 residues. DNA of the CDR3: TGTGCCAGTAGTAGAAGTTTTCAGGGGGTCTACGAGCAGTACTTC. Residues: CASSRSFQGVYEQYF.

This clone was picked up one time. This chain's CDR3 is CASSLRSFYEQYF. The DNA for the CDR3 is TGTGCCAGCAGCTTGCGGTCGTTCTACGAGCAGTACTTC. J is TRBJ2-7 and V is TRBV5-5; D is undetermined. CDR1 is SGHKS, CDR2 YYEKEE, per germline (reference sequence). V was trimmed by 1 base and J by 3 bases, leaving 8 bases between them. The CDR3 is 13 amino acids.

The rearrangement joins TRBV24-1 to TRBJ1-5; D is undetermined. Between the trimmed V and J ends, which lost 12 bases and 1 base, there was a span of 15 bases. The CDR3 length is 14 residues. Germline-derived CDR1 and CDR2 are KGHDR and SFDVKD. In DNA, the CDR3 is TGTGCCCCCCATTCCCTACCGAGCAATCAGCCCCAGCATTTT. This translates into CAPHSLPSNQPQHF.

The chain combines TRBV5-4 with TRBJ2-1; TRBD2 agrees at 7 bases. Germline CDR1 is SGHNT and CDR2 is YYREEE (reference sequence). The CDR3 totals 12 residues. The junction had 4 bases not matched to a gene; V was cut back by 7 bases and J by 6 bases. The CDR3 DNA reads TGTGCCAGCCAATGGGGGGGCAATGAGCAGTTCTTC. Its protein is CASQWGGNEQFF.

V is TRBV15 and J is TRBJ2-1; TRBD2 might be the D (7 bases). The CDR3 has 17 residues. Per germline, CDR1 LNHNV and CDR2 YYDKDF (reference sequence). V lost 0 bases, J lost 11 bases, and 23 bases lay in between. The CDR3 bases are TGTGCCACCAGCAGAGAGACGATATCGGCGGGGGCCCCAAAGCAGTTCTTC. This sequence encodes CATSRETISAGAPKQFF.

This chain links TRBV30 with TRBJ2-7; 9 positions agree with TRBD1. Germline V lookup: CDR1 GTSNPN, CDR2 SVGIG (reference sequence). This CDR3 comprises 14 residues. V lost 0 bases and J lost 2; bases outside the gene matches: 2. The CDR3 nucleotides are TGTGCCTGGAGTGTGACAGGGGGGACCTACGAGCAGTACTTC. Translation gives CAWSVTGGTYEQYF.

The chain has TRBV30 and TRBJ2-5; 8 bases line up with TRBD2. The CDR3 is 14 amino acids. The V and J ends lost 3 bases and 5 bases, in that order; junction bases with no gene match: 8. From germline, CDR1 is GTSNPN and CDR2 SVGIG (reference sequence). The CDR3 coding sequence is TGTGCCTGGAGAGGGGCGGGGGGAATCGAGACCCAGTACTTC. Translation gives CAWRGAGGIETQYF.

The chain employs TRBV4-1 and TRBJ2-7; 9 positions agree with TRBD2. The CDR3 covers 16 residues. Germline V gene sequence: CDR1 MGHRA, CDR2 YSYEKL. With V trimmed by 2 bases and J by 7 bases, 12 bases remained unmatched. Written as DNA, the CDR3 is TGCGCCAGCAGCCAAATACCTGGCGGGAGGGCAAAAGAGCAGTACTTC. It yields the protein CASSQIPGGRAKEQYF.

The chain recombines TRBV7-5 with TRBJ1-5; the DNA was not compared with TRBD1, the D call given in the table. TRBV7-5 has pseudogene status. CDR3 length: 18 amino acids. CDR3 in amino acids: CVRSLRRGTGDGSQPQHF. The CDR3, as DNA: TGTGTCAGAAGCCTTCGCCGAGGGACAGGGGACGGGAGTCAGCCCCAGCATTTT.

The chain couples TRBV7-9 to TRBJ1-2; 7 positions agree with TRBD1. V shed 4 bases and J 4 bases; nucleotides not matched to a gene: 15. The CDR3 consists of 17 residues. Germline CDR1 is SEHNR and CDR2 is FQNEAQ (reference sequence). The CDR3 nucleotides are TGTGCCAGCAGCTCATGGACAGGCCCCAGATCTTCCTATGGCTACACCTTC. Translated, it gives CASSSWTGPRSSYGYTF.

The chain has TRBV6-1 and TRBJ1-1; D is perhaps TRBD1 (6 bases). The germline V gene has CDR1 MNHNS and CDR2 SASEGT. V was trimmed by 2 bases and J by 1 base, leaving 8 bases between them. CDR3 length: 14 amino acids. The CDR3 loop is CASSELGGNTEAFF. CDR3 bases: TGTGCCAGCAGTGAATTAGGGGGGAACACTGAAGCTTTCTTT.

CDR3 DNA: TGCAGTGCTCGTGACCAGCGGATCACAGATACGCAGTATTTT. Translating gives CSARDQRITDTQYF. The chain couples TRBV20-1 to TRBJ2-3; D possibly corresponds to TRBD2 (5 bases). CDR1 and CDR2 from the germline V gene are DFQATT and SNEGSKA (reference sequence). CDR3 length: 14 amino acids. Trimming shortened V by 5 bases and J by 2 bases, and 14 bases separated the two germline ends.

The chain uses TRBV3-1 (or the pseudogene TRBV3-2) and TRBJ1-2, with 10 bases fitting TRBD1. CDR1 is LGHDT, CDR2 YNNKEL, per germline (reference sequence). The CDR3 has 16 residues. V lost 1 base to trimming and J lost 0 bases; unmatched junction nucleotides: 2. The CDR3 loop reads CASSQADRGPNYGYTF. The CDR3 nucleotides are TGTGCCAGCAGCCAAGCTGACAGGGGGCCTAACTATGGCTACACCTTC.

The rearrangement uses TRBV7-2 and TRBJ1-2; D is perhaps TRBD1 (5 bases). Germline V gene data show CDR1 as SGHTA and CDR2 as FQGNSA. The CDR3 spans 15 residues. The V gene lost 5 bases and the J gene lost 7 bases, with 20 bases spanning the gap. The CDR3 DNA reads TGTGCCAGCAGCATGGCAGGGAACCCTACTGGTGGCTACACCTTC. The encoded protein is CASSMAGNPTGGYTF.

The chain couples TRBV18 to TRBJ2-7, with TRBD2 identical over 9 bases. The germline V gene has CDR1 KGHSH and CDR2 LQKENI. J lost 7 bases, V lost 4 bases, and 8 bases had no gene match. The CDR3 length is 14 residues. The CDR3 here is CASSRETSGREQYF. CDR3 nucleotides: TGTGCCAGCTCACGTGAGACTAGCGGAAGGGAGCAGTACTTC.

V gene TRBV30 combines with J gene TRBJ2-5; D possibly corresponds to TRBD1 (6 bases). The CDR3 runs to 13 residues. Germline V gene sequence: CDR1 GTSNPN, CDR2 SVGIG (reference sequence). The V end lost 4 bases, the J end lost 2 bases, and 11 bases lay between the germline ends. The CDR3 region has the DNA TGTGCCTGGAACAGGGATTTGCAAGAGACCCAGTACTTC. Translation gives CAWNRDLQETQYF.

V usage is TRBV20-1 and J usage is TRBJ1-2; 10 bases are a match to TRBD1. CDR1 DFQATT and CDR2 SNEGSKA come from the germline V gene (reference sequence). The CDR3 sequence is 19 residues long. Trimming took 3 bases from V and 8 from J; bases not matched to a gene: 24. The CDR3 spells CSASLSKSGTGVIGGGYTF. The CDR3 region has the DNA TGCAGTGCTAGTCTCTCAAAATCCGGGACAGGGGTTATAGGGGGAGGCTACACCTTC.

The chain combines TRBV19 with TRBJ2-3; D is ambiguous. Between the trimmed V and J ends, which lost 3 bases and 6 bases, there was a span of 4 bases. The V gene's germline CDR1 is LNHDA and CDR2 SQIVND (reference sequence). The length of the CDR3 is 11 residues. CDR3 nucleotide sequence: TGTGCCAGTAGTATCTCTGATACGCAGTATTTT. Its translation: CASSISDTQYF.